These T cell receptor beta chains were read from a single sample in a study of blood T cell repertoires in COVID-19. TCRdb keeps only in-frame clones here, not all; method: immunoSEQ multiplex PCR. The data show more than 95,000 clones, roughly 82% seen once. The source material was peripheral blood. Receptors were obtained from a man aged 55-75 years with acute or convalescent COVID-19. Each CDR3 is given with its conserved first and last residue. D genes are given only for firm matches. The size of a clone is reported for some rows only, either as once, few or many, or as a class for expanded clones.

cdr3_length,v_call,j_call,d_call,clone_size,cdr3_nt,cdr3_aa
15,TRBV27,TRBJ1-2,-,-,TGTGCCAGCAGTTTTCGGGGGGCAGTTGACAGTGGCTACACCTTC,CASSFRGAVDSGYTF
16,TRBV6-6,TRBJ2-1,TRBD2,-,TGTGCCAGCAGTTCCGCGGGATACGGGGGGTACAATGAGCAGTTCTTC,CASSSAGYGGYNEQFF
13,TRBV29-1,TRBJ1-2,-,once,TGCAGCGTTGAAGATCGAGCAGGGTTTGGCTACACCTTC,CSVEDRAGFGYTF
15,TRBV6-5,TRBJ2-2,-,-,TGTGCCAGCAGTTACGAAGCAGGGCACACCGGGGAGCTGTTTTTT,CASSYEAGHTGELFF
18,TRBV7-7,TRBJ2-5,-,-,TGTGCTAGCAGCCCTAGACAGGTATCAACAGGGTTCCAAGAGACCCAGTACTTC,CASSPRQVSTGFQETQYF
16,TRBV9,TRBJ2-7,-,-,TGTGCCAGCAGCCTCCCTTACAGGGTACCTACCCACGAGCAGTACTTC,CASSLPYRVPTHEQYF
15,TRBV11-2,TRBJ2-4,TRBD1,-,TGTGCCAGCAGCCCCCGGGACAGGGGGGGGAACATTCAGTACTTC,CASSPRDRGGNIQYF
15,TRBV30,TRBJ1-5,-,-,TGTGCCTGGAGTGCGCCTCTACTCTTACATCAGCCCCAGCATTTT,CAWSAPLLLHQPQHF
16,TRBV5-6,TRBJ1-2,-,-,TGTGCCAGCAGCTTGGAACTGAGGGTGGTAAGCTCTGGCTACACCTTC,CASSLELRVVSSGYTF
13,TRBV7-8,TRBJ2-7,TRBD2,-,TGTGCCAGCAGCCCGGGGGGGCAGTACGAGCAGTACTTC,CASSPGGQYEQYF
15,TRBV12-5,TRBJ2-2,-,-,TGTGCTAGTGGTTCAAAGGGGTCTAACACCGGGGAGCTGTTTTTT,CASGSKGSNTGELFF
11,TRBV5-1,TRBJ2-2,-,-,TGCGCCAGTCAGGCATATGGGGAGCTGTTTTTT,CASQAYGELFF
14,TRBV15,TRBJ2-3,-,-,TGTGCCACCAGCAGAGCCGGGTCGGCAGATACGCAGTATTTT,CATSRAGSADTQYF
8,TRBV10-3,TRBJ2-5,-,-,TGCTCCCAAGAGACCCAGTACTTC,CSQETQYF
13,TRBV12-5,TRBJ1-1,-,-,TGTGCTAGTGACAGGGACGGGGCCACTGAAGCTTTCTTT,CASDRDGATEAFF
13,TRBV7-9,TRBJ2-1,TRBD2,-,TGTGCCAGCAGCTTACAGCCGGGAGGTGAGCAGTTCTTC,CASSLQPGGEQFF
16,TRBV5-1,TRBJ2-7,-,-,TGCGCCAGCAGCTTAGTAGCGGCCCTACTCAACCACGAGCAGTACTTC,CASSLVAALLNHEQYF
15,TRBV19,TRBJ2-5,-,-,TGTGCCAGTAGTATATCAGTACAGGCGTCCAGGGCCCAGTACTTC,CASSISVQASRAQYF
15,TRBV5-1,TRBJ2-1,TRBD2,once,TGCGCCAGCAGCTTGCGGCTAGCGGGAGTTAACGAGCAGTTCTTC,CASSLRLAGVNEQFF
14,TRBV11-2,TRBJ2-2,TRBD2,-,TGTGCCAGCAGCCGCGTAGCGGGAGCCGGGGAGCTGTTTTTT,CASSRVAGAGELFF
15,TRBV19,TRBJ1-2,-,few,TGTGCCAGTAGTATCCCTCCCGTCGGGAACTATGGCTACACCTTC,CASSIPPVGNYGYTF
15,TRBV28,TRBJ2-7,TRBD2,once,TGTGCCAGCAATAAACAGACTAGCGGATTCTACGAGCAGTACTTC,CASNKQTSGFYEQYF
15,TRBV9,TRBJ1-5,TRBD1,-,TGTGCCAGCAGCGTAACAGGGGCTGGCAATCAGCCCCAGCATTTT,CASSVTGAGNQPQHF
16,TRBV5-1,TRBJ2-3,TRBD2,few,TGCGCCAGCAGCCTGGGACTAGCAATCGACACAGATACGCAGTATTTT,CASSLGLAIDTDTQYF
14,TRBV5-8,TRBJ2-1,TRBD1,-,TGTGCCAGCAGCCTGGACAGGGGTTACAATGAGCAGTTCTTC,CASSLDRGYNEQFF
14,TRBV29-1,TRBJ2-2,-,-,TGCAGCGTAAAGGGACAACAGAACACCGGGGAGCTGTTTTTT,CSVKGQQNTGELFF
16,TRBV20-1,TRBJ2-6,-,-,TGCAGTGCTAGTCAAAACCTCAGGGCTGGGGCCAACGTCCTGACTTTC,CSASQNLRAGANVLTF
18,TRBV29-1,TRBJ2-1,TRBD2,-,TGCAGTCAAACAGGGGTGGCTAGCGGGGCTTTAAGATGGAATGAGCAGTTCTTC,CSQTGVASGALRWNEQFF
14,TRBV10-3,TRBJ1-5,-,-,TGTGCCATCAGCGAGAGCAGGGGAGATCAGCCCCAGCATTTT,CAISESRGDQPQHF
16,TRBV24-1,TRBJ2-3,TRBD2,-,TGTGCCACCGGGTCGACTAGCGGGATGAGCACAGATACGCAGTATTTT,CATGSTSGMSTDTQYF
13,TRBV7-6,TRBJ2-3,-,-,TGTGCCAGCAGCTCGTATGGAGGAGATACGCAGTATTTT,CASSSYGGDTQYF
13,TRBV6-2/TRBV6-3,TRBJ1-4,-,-,TGTGCCAGCGGCCGGACCGGGGGGAAAAAACTGTTTTTT,CASGRTGGKKLFF
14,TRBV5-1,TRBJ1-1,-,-,TGCGCCAGCAGTTTACCCGGGACAAGCGCTGAAGCTTTCTTT,CASSLPGTSAEAFF
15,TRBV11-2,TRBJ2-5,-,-,TGTGCCAGCAGCCCAGGGCCGACAGGTCTAGAGACCCAGTACTTC,CASSPGPTGLETQYF
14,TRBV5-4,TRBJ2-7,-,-,TGTGCCAGCAGCCCCGGGACTCCTTCTTTAGAGCAGTACTTC,CASSPGTPSLEQYF
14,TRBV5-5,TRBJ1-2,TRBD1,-,TGTGCCAGCAGCCGGACAGGAGCCGGCTATGGCTACACCTTC,CASSRTGAGYGYTF
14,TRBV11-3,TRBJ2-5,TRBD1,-,TGTGCCAGCAGGGGACAGGGTGGCCAAGAGACCCAGTACTTC,CASRGQGGQETQYF
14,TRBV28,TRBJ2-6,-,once,TGTGCCAGCAGTAAACAGGGAGGGGCCAACGTCCTGACTTTC,CASSKQGGANVLTF
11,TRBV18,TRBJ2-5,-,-,TGTGCCAGCTCACTACAAGAGACCCAGTACTTC,CASSLQETQYF
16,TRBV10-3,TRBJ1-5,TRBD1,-,TGTGCCATCAGTGAGACCGGGACAGGGATTAATCAGCCCCAGCATTTT,CAISETGTGINQPQHF
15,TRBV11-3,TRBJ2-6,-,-,TGTGCCAGCAGAGCAGGTAGCTCTGGGGCCAACGTCCTGACTTTC,CASRAGSSGANVLTF
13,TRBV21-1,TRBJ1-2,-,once,TGTGCCAGCAGCAAATCGCGGAACTATGGCTACACCTTC,CASSKSRNYGYTF
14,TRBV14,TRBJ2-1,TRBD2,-,TGTGCCAGCAGCCGGACTAGCCGGACTAATGAGCAGTTCTTC,CASSRTSRTNEQFF